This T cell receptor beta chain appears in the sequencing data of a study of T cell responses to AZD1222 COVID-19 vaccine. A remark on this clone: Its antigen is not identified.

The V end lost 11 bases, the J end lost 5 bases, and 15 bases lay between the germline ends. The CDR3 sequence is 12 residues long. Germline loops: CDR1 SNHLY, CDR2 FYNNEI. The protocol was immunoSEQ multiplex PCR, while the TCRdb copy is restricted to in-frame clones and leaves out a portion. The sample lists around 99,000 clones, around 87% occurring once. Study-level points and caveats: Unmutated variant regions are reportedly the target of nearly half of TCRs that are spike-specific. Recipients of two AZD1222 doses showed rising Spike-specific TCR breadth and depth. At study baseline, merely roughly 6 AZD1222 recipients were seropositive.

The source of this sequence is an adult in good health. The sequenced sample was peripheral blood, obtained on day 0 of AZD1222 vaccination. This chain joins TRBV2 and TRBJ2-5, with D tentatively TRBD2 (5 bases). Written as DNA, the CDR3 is TGTGCCGGCGGACTTACTCGGGAGACCCAGTACTTC. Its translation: CAGGLTRETQYF.